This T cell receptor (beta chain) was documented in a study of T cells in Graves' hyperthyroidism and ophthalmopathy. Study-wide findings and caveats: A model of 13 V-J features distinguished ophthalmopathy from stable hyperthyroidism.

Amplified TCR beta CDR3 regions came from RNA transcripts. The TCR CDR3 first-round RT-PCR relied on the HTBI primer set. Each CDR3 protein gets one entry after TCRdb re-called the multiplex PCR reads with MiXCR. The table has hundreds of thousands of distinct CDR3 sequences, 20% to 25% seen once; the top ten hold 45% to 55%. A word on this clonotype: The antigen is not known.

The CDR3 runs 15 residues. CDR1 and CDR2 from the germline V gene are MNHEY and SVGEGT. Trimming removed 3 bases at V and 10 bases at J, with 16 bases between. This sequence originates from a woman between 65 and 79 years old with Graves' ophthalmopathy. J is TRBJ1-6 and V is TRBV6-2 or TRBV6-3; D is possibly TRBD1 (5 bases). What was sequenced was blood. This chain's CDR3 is CASSYSGELESPLHF. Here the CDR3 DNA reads TGTGCCAGCAGTTATTCGGGGGAGCTGGAATCACCCCTCCACTTT.